Listed below are T cell receptor beta chains from one sample, sequenced in a study of T cell changes during pregnancy in multiple sclerosis. Clones were read by immunoSEQ multiplex PCR, and TCRdb kept only the in-frame ones, dropping some. This repertoire shows tens of thousands of clones, roughly 90% found once; its top ten account for around 1.6%. This sample comprised peripheral blood, obtained in the first trimester of pregnancy. The receptors stem from a female donor in good health, enrolled as a control in a pregnancy study. Each CDR3 is given with its conserved first and last residue. Fields, in order: clone size, J gene, V gene, D gene, CDR3 DNA, CDR3 protein. A D gene is named only where the DNA matches it firmly. The size field is filled for only some rows; it gives once, few, many or a size class.

>.|TRBJ2-5|TRBV27|.
TGTGCCAGCAGTCCCCGGGTTCAAGAGACCCAGTACTTC
CASSPRVQETQYF
>.|TRBJ2-3|TRBV7-9|.
TGTGCCAGCAGCAGCCGTGCGGCGTCAGTGGCCGATACGCAGTATTTT
CASSSRAASVADTQYF
>.|TRBJ1-2|TRBV7-9|.
TGTGCCAGCACCCCCCCCGGACAGACGAATGGCTACACCTTC
CASTPPGQTNGYTF
>.|TRBJ2-7|TRBV6-1|.
TGTGCCAGCAGTGTACAGCCTGACTCCTACGAGCAGTACTTC
CASSVQPDSYEQYF
>.|TRBJ2-1|TRBV2|.
TGTGCCAGCAGACTAGCGGGGAGACAGGGGGACAATGAGCAGTTCTTC
CASRLAGRQGDNEQFF
>.|TRBJ1-5|TRBV7-9|TRBD1
TGTGCCAGCAGCTTAGCGGGACAGGGGAATCAGCCCCAGCATTTT
CASSLAGQGNQPQHF
>.|TRBJ1-2|TRBV19|.
TGTGCCAGTAGTATAGATTCCGGCTATGGCTACACCTTC
CASSIDSGYGYTF
>.|TRBJ1-1|TRBV2|TRBD1
TGTGCCAGCAGGGGGGACAGGGCTAGTGCGACTGAAGCTTTCTTT
CASRGDRASATEAFF
>.|TRBJ2-4|TRBV7-2|.
TGTGCCAGCAGCTTAGCGGCGGGCCTCGGCTTGTACTACATTCAGTACTTC
CASSLAAGLGLYYIQYF
>.|TRBJ2-1|TRBV7-2|TRBD2
TGTGCCAGCAGCCCCCTAGTCCGGGGGGGCGATGAGCAGTTCTTC
CASSPLVRGGDEQFF
>few|TRBJ1-4|TRBV19|.
TGTGCCAGTAAAAGGACAGCAACTAATGAAAAACTGTTTTTT
CASKRTATNEKLFF
>.|TRBJ1-5|TRBV19|TRBD1
TGTGCCAGTAGCATAGGGACAGGGGGCAAGAAGCCCCAGCATTTT
CASSIGTGGKKPQHF
>.|TRBJ2-7|TRBV6-5|.
TGTGCCAGCAGTCTGTCCAGGGTAAGCTACGAGCAGTACTTC
CASSLSRVSYEQYF
>.|TRBJ2-2|TRBV7-7|.
TGTGCCAGCAGCCCCGACAGTAACGGGGAGCTGTTTTTT
CASSPDSNGELFF
>.|TRBJ1-3|TRBV29-1|.
TGCAGCGTTTTCACTGGTTCTGGAAACACCATATATTTT
CSVFTGSGNTIYF
>.|TRBJ2-1|TRBV2|TRBD2
TGTGCCAGCCCGGCGGGGGCCTACAATGAGCAGTTCTTC
CASPAGAYNEQFF
>.|TRBJ1-4|TRBV18|.
TGTGCCAGCTCACCGAACAGGGCTAATGAAAAACTGTTTTTT
CASSPNRANEKLFF
>.|TRBJ2-1|TRBV30|.
TGTGCCTGGCAACAGGCGTCCTACAATGAGCAGTTCTTC
CAWQQASYNEQFF
>.|TRBJ1-1|TRBV25-1|.
TGTGCCAGCACCGGACAGTCGAACACTGAAGCTTTCTTT
CASTGQSNTEAFF
>.|TRBJ2-1|TRBV7-9|TRBD1
TGTGCCAGCAGCTTACAGGGGGCAGATAATGAGCAGTTCTTC
CASSLQGADNEQFF
>.|TRBJ2-7|TRBV5-6|.
TGTGCCAGCAGCTTCCAGTTCGAGCAGTACTTC
CASSFQFEQYF
>.|TRBJ2-3|TRBV10-3|.
TGTGCCATCAGTGAGTCGGGCGGGTACACAGATACGCAGTATTTT
CAISESGGYTDTQYF
>.|TRBJ2-7|TRBV4-1|.
TGCGCCAGCAGCCAAGTAGGAGAAGCTGGGGAGCAGTACTTC
CASSQVGEAGEQYF
>.|TRBJ1-5|TRBV15|TRBD1
TGTGCCACCAGCACGGACCGGGACAGGGTTGATAATCAGCCCCAGCATTTT
CATSTDRDRVDNQPQHF
>.|TRBJ2-5|TRBV27|TRBD1
TGTGCCAGCAGTTTTAGACAGGGGGGACAAGAGACCCAGTACTTC
CASSFRQGGQETQYF
>.|TRBJ2-6|TRBV5-4|.
TGTGCCAGCAGCTCTTTCTCTGGGGCCAACGTCCTGACTTTC
CASSSFSGANVLTF
>.|TRBJ2-2|TRBV9|.
TGTGCCAGCACCCCAGGGGCCGGGGAGCTGTTTTTT
CASTPGAGELFF
>.|TRBJ1-3|TRBV27|TRBD1
TGTGCCAGCAGTAGGACAGGGGGTGTAGGAGGAAACACCATATATTTT
CASSRTGGVGGNTIYF
>once|TRBJ1-2|TRBV18|TRBD1
TGTGCCAGCTCACCCCTCTCCGGGACAGGGGTCTATGGCTACACCTTC
CASSPLSGTGVYGYTF
>.|TRBJ2-5|TRBV5-4|TRBD1
TGTGCCAGCAGCTTGGGGGACAGGGGTTTAGAGACCCAGTACTTC
CASSLGDRGLETQYF
>once|TRBJ1-5|TRBV19|.
TGTGCCAGTAGGAGGGAAGTGTCCCAGCCCCAGCATTTT
CASRREVSQPQHF
>.|TRBJ1-1|TRBV10-3|.
TGTGCCATCAGTGGGGGAGAGAACACTGAAGCTTTCTTT
CAISGGENTEAFF
>once|TRBJ2-3|TRBV28|.
TGTGCCAGCAGACGCGATCCTACAGATACGCAGTATTTT
CASRRDPTDTQYF
>.|TRBJ2-1|TRBV4-3|TRBD2
TGCGCCAGCAGCCAAAAGGGACTAGCCAGCGGGGGCTCCTACAATGAGCAGTTCTTC
CASSQKGLASGGSYNEQFF
>.|TRBJ2-7|TRBV5-8|TRBD2
TGTGCCGGGAGGGGTCGTTCTTCCTACGAGCAGTACTTC
CAGRGRSSYEQYF
>.|TRBJ2-7|TRBV28|.
TGTGCCAGCAGTTTATTACAGGGTGGGACCCGGAGCTCCTACGAGCAGTACTTC
CASSLLQGGTRSSYEQYF
>.|TRBJ1-5|TRBV28|TRBD1
TGTGCCAGCAGTTTATTAATTTTCCGGGACAGGGGAGGAGGCGGCAATCAGCCCCAGCATTTT
CASSLLIFRDRGGGGNQPQHF
>.|TRBJ2-3|TRBV18|.
TGTGCCAGCTCAAGTCCCCCGTCCCCCTCTACGGATACGCAGTATTTT
CASSSPPSPSTDTQYF
>.|TRBJ1-6|TRBV19|TRBD1
TGTGCCAGTAGTATGCAGGGGGCGAACTCACCCCTCCACTTT
CASSMQGANSPLHF
>.|TRBJ1-1|TRBV6-5|.
TGTGCCAGCAGTCCACAGGGAGTGAACACTGAAGCTTTCTTT
CASSPQGVNTEAFF
>.|TRBJ2-3|TRBV5-5|.
TGTGCCAGCAGCTTGATTGGGGCAAAAGATACGCAGTATTTT
CASSLIGAKDTQYF